What follows are 13 T cell receptor beta chains derived from one specimen sequenced in a study of cytomegalovirus exposure and HLA in healthy donors. PCR primers comprised 60 Vbeta and 13 Jbeta primers. Sequencing used immunoSEQ multiplex PCR; TCRdb keeps in-frame clones, though not all of them. The sample shows around 140,000 clones, 85% to 90% of them seen only once. The sample comprised PBMCs. All receptors derive from a woman in her twenties or thirties in good health and CMV-seronegative.

This clone has just a few counts. This chain links TRBV4-1 with TRBJ1-5; maybe TRBD1 (6 bases). The V gene lost 5 bases and the J gene lost 6 bases, with 17 bases spanning the gap. The germline V gene has CDR1 MGHRA and CDR2 YSYEKL. The CDR3 has 15 amino acids. The CDR3 reads CASSSPEQGFQPQHF. The CDR3 DNA reads TGCGCCAGCAGCTCCCCCGAACAGGGTTTTCAGCCCCAGCATTTT.

The chain recombines TRBV28 with TRBJ2-4, with TRBD2 identical over 13 bases. The CDR3 extends over 18 amino acids. The V gene's germline CDR1 is MDHEN and CDR2 SYDVKM. Germline trimming cut 5 bases from V and 0 bases from J; bases unmatched to any gene: 7. DNA for the CDR3: TGTGCCAGCAGTCCTACTAGCGGGAGGGCCGCAGCCAAAAACATTCAGTACTTC. Translation gives CASSPTSGRAAAKNIQYF. The variable domain in full, completed from reference TRBV28 and TRBJ2-4, reads DVKVTQSSRYLVKRTGEKVFLECVQDMDHENMFWYRQDPGLGLRLIYFSYDVKMKEKGDIPEGYSVSREKKERFSLILESASTNQTSMYLCASSPTSGRAAAKNIQYFGAGTRLSVL.

The chain couples TRBV6-5 to TRBJ2-2; 8 bases agree with TRBD1. This CDR3 is 14 amino acids long. Germline V gene lookup returns CDR1 MNHEY and CDR2 SVGAGI. V shed 6 bases, J shed 4 bases, and the junction held 4 bases outside the gene matches. The CDR3 region is CASRTGVFTGELFF. CDR3 nucleotides: TGTGCCAGCAGGACAGGGGTTTTCACCGGGGAGCTGTTTTTT.

The chain has TRBV18 and TRBJ2-1; a possible D gene is TRBD1 (6 bases). Germline CDR1 KGHSH, CDR2 LQKENI. Trimming cost V 5 bases and J 7 bases, with 21 bases left between them. This CDR3 contains 16 residues. CDR3 in DNA: TGTGCCAGCTCAAGGGCCTACAGGGTCTTAGAAAATGAGCAGTTCTTC. Translating gives CASSRAYRVLENEQFF. Combining the CDR3 with reference TRBV18 and TRBJ2-1 gives the whole variable domain NAGVMQNPRHLVRRRGQEARLRCSPMKGHSHVYWYRQLPEEGLKFMVYLQKENIIDESGMPKERFSAEFPKEGPSILRIQQVVRGDSAAYFCASSRAYRVLENEQFFGPGTRLTVL.

V is TRBV5-1 and J is TRBJ1-3; D may be TRBD1 (6 bases). Germline CDR1 and CDR2: SGHRS and YFSETQ. Trimming removed 1 base from V and 4 bases from J, with 9 bases in between. The CDR3 totals 14 residues. The CDR3 reads CASSLTGNGNTIYF. DNA of the CDR3: TGCGCCAGCAGCTTGACAGGGAACGGAAACACCATATATTTT.

This sequence joins TRBV28 and TRBJ1-2; maybe TRBD1 (6 bases). V lost 2 bases, J lost 4 bases, and 17 bases lay in between. Looked up from germline, CDR1 is MDHEN and CDR2 is SYDVKM. This CDR3 contains 16 residues. The CDR3 DNA reads TGTGCCAGCAGTTTACCTAAGCCAGGGGTAGTCTATGGCTACACCTTC. Translating it yields CASSLPKPGVVYGYTF.

The chain is built from TRBV4-3 and TRBJ1-5, with unresolved D. From germline, CDR1 is LGHNA and CDR2 YSLEER. The CDR3 is 14 residues long. The V end was cut by 0 bases, the J end by 6 bases, with 9 bases between. CDR3 residues: CASSQDRELQPQHF. The CDR3 DNA reads TGCGCCAGCAGCCAAGATCGGGAGCTTCAGCCCCAGCATTTT.

Comment on this clone: Mismatch with germline at one junction end may stem from a read error. The chain has TRBV7-9 and TRBJ2-1, with D perhaps matching TRBD2 (5 bases). This CDR3 is 12 amino acids long. The germline gives CDR1 SEHNR, CDR2 FQNEAQ (reference sequence). CDR3 nucleotides: TGTTCCAGCAGCTTGGGAGACAATGAGCAGTTCTTC. Its protein product is CSSSLGDNEQFF.

The chain recombines TRBV18 with TRBJ1-5; D is uncertain. Trimming took off 3 bases at V and 4 bases at J, with 7 bases between the two ends. Germline V gives CDR1 KGHSH, CDR2 LQKENI. CDR3 length equals 13 residues. The chain's CDR3 is CASSPTLNQPQHF. In DNA, the CDR3 is TGTGCCAGCTCACCCACTCTTAATCAGCCCCAGCATTTT. Using reference TRBV18 and TRBJ1-5 for the parts outside the CDR3, the full variable domain is NAGVMQNPRHLVRRRGQEARLRCSPMKGHSHVYWYRQLPEEGLKFMVYLQKENIIDESGMPKERFSAEFPKEGPSILRIQQVVRGDSAAYFCASSPTLNQPQHFGDGTRLSIL.

V and J are TRBV6-1 and TRBJ2-1, with TRBD2 as a possible D gene (5 bases). The CDR3 is 15 amino acids. V lost 2 bases to trimming and J lost 4 bases, with 12 bases between them. Germline V gene sequence: CDR1 MNHNS, CDR2 SASEGT. The CDR3 is CASSETGLLYNEQFF. CDR3 nucleotides: TGTGCCAGCAGTGAAACTGGACTCCTATACAATGAGCAGTTCTTC.

The sample holds a few counts of this clone. The chain employs TRBV5-1 and TRBJ1-1; no reliable D call. Trimming stripped 4 bases from V and 0 bases from J, with 7 bases between. The CDR3 is made up of 13 amino acids. The germline V gene encodes CDR1 SGHRS and CDR2 YFSETQ. The CDR3 coding sequence is TGCGCCAGCAGCCCTGAGCTGAACACTGAAGCTTTCTTT. Protein sequence: CASSPELNTEAFF. Full variable domain (rest looked up from reference TRBV5-1 and TRBJ1-1): KAGVTQTPRYLIKTRGQQVTLSCSPISGHRSVSWYQQTPGQGLQFLFEYFSETQRNKGNFPGRFSGRQFSNSRSEMNVSTLELGDSALYLCASSPELNTEAFFGQGTRLTVV.

The chain recombines TRBV15 with TRBJ1-4, with D tentatively TRBD1 (6 bases). This CDR3 contains 14 residues. V lost 7 bases and J lost 8, with 17 bases in between. CDR1 and CDR2 from the germline V gene are LNHNV and YYDKDF (reference sequence). The CDR3 region is CATKRGHLKEKLFF. The CDR3 DNA reads as TGTGCCACCAAACGGGGACATTTAAAGGAAAAACTGTTTTTT.

CDR3 coding DNA: TGTGCCAGCAGCCGTTCAGGGGGTGAAGCTTTCTTT. It yields the protein CASSRSGGEAFF. This rearrangement joins TRBV4-2 to TRBJ1-1; 7 bases match TRBD1. After removal of 4 bases from V and 7 bases from J, the junction contained 3 bases not matched to a gene. The CDR3 extends over 12 amino acids. CDR1 and CDR2 (germline): LGHNA, YNFKEQ.